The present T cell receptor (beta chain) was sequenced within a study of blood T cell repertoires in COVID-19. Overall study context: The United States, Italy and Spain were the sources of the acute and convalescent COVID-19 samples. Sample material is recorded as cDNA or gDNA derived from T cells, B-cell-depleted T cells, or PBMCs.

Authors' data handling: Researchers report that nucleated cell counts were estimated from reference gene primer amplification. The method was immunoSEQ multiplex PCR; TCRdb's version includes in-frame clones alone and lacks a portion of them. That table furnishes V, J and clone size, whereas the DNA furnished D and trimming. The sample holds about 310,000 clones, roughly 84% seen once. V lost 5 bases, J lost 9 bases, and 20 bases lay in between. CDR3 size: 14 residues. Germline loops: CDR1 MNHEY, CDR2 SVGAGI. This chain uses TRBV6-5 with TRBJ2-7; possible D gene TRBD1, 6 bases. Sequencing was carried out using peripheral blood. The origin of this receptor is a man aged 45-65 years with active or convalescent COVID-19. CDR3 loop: CASSTDQQGRGQYF. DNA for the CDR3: TGTGCCAGCAGTACGGACCAACAGGGAAGGGGGCAGTACTTC.